These 5 T cell receptor beta chains share one sample of origin, sequenced in a study of neurological immune-mediated disorders. TCRdb re-derived calls from the 5' RACE reads in MiXCR, one entry per CDR3 protein. The repertoire holds about 46,000 distinct CDR3 sequences, with around 4.3% as singletons. Input material: PBMCs. These receptor sequences come from a woman aged 55 to 70 with multiple sclerosis.

This clonotype was recorded a few times. The genes are TRBV7-2 and TRBJ2-1; 12 bases agree with TRBD2. The CDR3 runs 15 residues. CDR1 is SGHTA and CDR2 is FQGNSA in the germline V gene. V dropped 2 bases and J dropped 7; count of bases not matched to a gene: 3. CDR3: CASSLWTSGVNEQFF. CDR3 DNA sequence: TGTGCCAGCAGCTTATGGACTAGCGGGGTTAATGAGCAGTTCTTC.

V gene TRBV6-5 combines with J gene TRBJ2-5; 9 bases match TRBD2. V shed 2 bases, J shed 3 bases, and the junction held 1 base outside the gene matches. Germline loops: CDR1 MNHEY, CDR2 SVGAGI. The CDR3 sequence is 14 residues long. The DNA for the CDR3 is TGTGCCAGCAGTTACGCGGGAGGGGAAGAGACCCAGTACTTC. Its protein product is CASSYAGGEETQYF.

The chain links TRBV5-1 to TRBJ2-2; D gene uncertain. There are 14 residues in the CDR3. Per germline, CDR1 SGHRS and CDR2 YFSETQ. Trimming stripped 2 bases from V and 0 bases from J, with 5 bases between. CDR3 DNA sequence: TGCGCCAGCAGCTTCTATACGAACACCGGGGAGCTGTTTTTT. It is translated as CASSFYTNTGELFF.

This rearrangement joins TRBV30 to TRBJ2-5; D possibly corresponds to TRBD2 (6 bases). The V end lost 3 bases, the J end lost 1 base, and 12 bases lay between the germline ends. CDR1 and CDR2 (germline): GTSNPN, SVGIG (reference sequence). This CDR3 has 14 residues. The CDR3 loop is CAWSGGLLQETQYF. Written as DNA, the CDR3 is TGTGCCTGGAGCGGGGGACTCCTCCAAGAGACCCAGTACTTC.

This clonotype was seen many times. This chain connects TRBV20-1 to TRBJ2-3; no clear D gene. The germline CDR1 and CDR2 sequences are DFQATT and SNEGSKA (reference sequence). This CDR3 has 13 amino acids. Trimming cost V 0 bases and J 2 bases, with 6 bases left between them. CDR3: CSAREVFTDTQYF. CDR3 nucleotides: TGCAGTGCTAGAGAGGTATTCACAGATACGCAGTATTTT.